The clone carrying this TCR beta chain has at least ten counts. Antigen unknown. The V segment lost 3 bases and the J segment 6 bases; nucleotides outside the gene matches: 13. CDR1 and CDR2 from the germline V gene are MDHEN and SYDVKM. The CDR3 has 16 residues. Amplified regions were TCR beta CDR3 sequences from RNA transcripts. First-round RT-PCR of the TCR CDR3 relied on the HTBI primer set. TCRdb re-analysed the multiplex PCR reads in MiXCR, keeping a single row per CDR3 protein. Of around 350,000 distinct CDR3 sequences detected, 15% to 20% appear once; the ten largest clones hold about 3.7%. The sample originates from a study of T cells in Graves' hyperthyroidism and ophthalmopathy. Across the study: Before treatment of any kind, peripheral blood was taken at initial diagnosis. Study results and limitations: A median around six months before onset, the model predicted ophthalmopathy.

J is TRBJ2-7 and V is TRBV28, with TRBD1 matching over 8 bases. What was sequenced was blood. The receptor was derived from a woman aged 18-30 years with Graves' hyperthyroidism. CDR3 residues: CASSFRFGTGSREQYF. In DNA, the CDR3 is TGTGCCAGCAGTTTCCGATTCGGGACAGGATCACGCGAGCAGTACTTC.